Included here is one T cell receptor (beta chain) sequence, with context. Methods used by the authors: Amplification from reference gene primers served as the basis for estimated nucleated cell counts. Assay used: immunoSEQ multiplex PCR; TCRdb lists only in-frame clones, some missing. V and J calls and clone size come straight from that table; D and trimming were deduced from the DNA. This table has roughly 200,000 clones, about four fifths appearing once. Germline CDR1 is SGHNT and CDR2 is YENEEA. Trimming at V came to 4 bases and at J to 2 bases, leaving 10 bases not matched to a gene. This CDR3 has 17 residues. Enrolled during active infection, Seattle patients were then followed longitudinally. This sample stems from a study of blood T cell repertoires in COVID-19. Study-wide background: Samples taken during acute and convalescent COVID-19 were collected in the United States, Italy and Spain. PBMCs, B-cell-depleted T cells, or T cells were the source of the cDNA or gDNA that made up the material.

The sequence derives from a woman aged 35 to 49 with COVID-19, enrolled during active disease. The sequencing input was peripheral blood. The gene calls are TRBV11-3 and TRBJ2-1; 8 positions agree with TRBD1. The CDR3 nucleotides are TGTGCCAGCAGCTCGAGGGTTCAGGGGGCAGCCTACAATGAGCAGTTCTTC. It is translated as CASSSRVQGAAYNEQFF.